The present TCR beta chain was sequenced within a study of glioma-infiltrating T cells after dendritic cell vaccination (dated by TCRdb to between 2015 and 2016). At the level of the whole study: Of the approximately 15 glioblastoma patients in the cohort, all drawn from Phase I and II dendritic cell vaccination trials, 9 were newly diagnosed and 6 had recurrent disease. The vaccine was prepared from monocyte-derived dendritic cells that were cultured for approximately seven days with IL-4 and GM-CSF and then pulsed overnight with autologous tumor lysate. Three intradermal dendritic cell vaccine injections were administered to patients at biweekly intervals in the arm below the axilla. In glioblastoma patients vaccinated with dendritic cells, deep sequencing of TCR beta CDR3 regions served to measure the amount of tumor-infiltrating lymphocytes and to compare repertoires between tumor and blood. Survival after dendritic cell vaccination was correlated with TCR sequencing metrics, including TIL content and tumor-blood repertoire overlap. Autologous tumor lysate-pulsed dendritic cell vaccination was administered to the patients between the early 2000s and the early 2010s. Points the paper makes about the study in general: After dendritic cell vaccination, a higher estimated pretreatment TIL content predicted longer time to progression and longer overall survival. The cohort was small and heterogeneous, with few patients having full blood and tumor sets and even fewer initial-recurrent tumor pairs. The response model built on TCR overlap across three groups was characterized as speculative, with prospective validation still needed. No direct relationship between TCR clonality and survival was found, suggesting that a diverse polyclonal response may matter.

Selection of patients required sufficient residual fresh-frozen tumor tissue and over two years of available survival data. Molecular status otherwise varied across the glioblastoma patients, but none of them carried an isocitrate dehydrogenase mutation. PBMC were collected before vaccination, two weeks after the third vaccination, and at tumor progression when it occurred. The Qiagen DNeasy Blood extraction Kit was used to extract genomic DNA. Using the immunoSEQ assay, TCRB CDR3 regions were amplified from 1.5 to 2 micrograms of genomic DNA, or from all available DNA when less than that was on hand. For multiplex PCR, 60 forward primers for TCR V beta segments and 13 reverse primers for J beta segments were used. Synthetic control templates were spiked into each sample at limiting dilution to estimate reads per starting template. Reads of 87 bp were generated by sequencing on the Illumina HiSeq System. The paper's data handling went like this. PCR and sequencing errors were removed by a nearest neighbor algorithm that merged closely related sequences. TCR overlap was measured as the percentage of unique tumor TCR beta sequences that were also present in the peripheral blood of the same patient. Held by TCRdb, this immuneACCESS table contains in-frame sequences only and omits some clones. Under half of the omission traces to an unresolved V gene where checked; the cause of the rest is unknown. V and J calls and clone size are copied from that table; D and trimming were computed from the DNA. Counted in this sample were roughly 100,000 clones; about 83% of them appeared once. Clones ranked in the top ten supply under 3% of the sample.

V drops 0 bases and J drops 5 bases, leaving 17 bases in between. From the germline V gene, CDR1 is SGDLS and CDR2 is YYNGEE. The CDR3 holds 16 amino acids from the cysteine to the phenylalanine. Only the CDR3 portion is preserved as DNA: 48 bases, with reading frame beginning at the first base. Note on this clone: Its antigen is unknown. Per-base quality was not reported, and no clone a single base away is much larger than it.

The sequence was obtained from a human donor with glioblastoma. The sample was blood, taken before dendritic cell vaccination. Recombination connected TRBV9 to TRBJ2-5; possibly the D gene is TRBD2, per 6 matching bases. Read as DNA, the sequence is TGTGCCAGCAGCGTAGCCGCCGGGAGTGGGCAGGAGACCCAGTACTTC. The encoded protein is CASSVAAGSGQETQYF.